One sample yielded the 25 T cell receptor beta chains listed below, sequenced in a study of pediatric ulcerative colitis. Sequenced by immunoSEQ multiplex PCR; TCRdb stores in-frame clones only, minus some. This repertoire shows 12,000 to 15,000 clones, 85% to 90% found once; its top ten account for 0.9% to 1%. Sequenced sample: blood. Receptors were obtained from a boy between 10 and 17 years old with moderate ulcerative colitis.

This clone came up once. V and J are TRBV19 and TRBJ2-1, with 7 bases identical to TRBD1. Germline loops: CDR1 LNHDA, CDR2 SQIVND (reference sequence). The V and J ends lost 2 bases and 8 bases, in that order; junction bases with no gene match: 9. This CDR3 spans 15 amino acids. CDR3 protein: CASSINTGVNDEQFF. CDR3 DNA: TGTGCCAGTAGTATAAACACAGGGGTTAACGATGAGCAGTTCTTC.

This CDR3 reads CATSRDRNEQYF. CDR3 in DNA: TGTGCCACCAGCAGAGACCGTAACGAGCAGTACTTC. The chain joins TRBV15 to TRBJ2-7; D is unclear. Trimming took off 0 bases at V and 5 bases at J, with 5 bases between the two ends. The CDR3 is made up of 12 amino acids. CDR1 is LNHNV and CDR2 is YYDKDF in the germline V gene (reference sequence).

This chain joins TRBV7-9 and TRBJ1-2; tentative D call: TRBD1 (6 bases). Trimming removed 4 bases from V and 2 bases from J, with 17 bases in between. This CDR3 region has 16 residues. Per germline, CDR1 SEHNR and CDR2 FQNEAQ (reference sequence). The CDR3 reads CASSSTAGQLNYGYTF. CDR3 bases: TGTGCCAGCAGCTCAACTGCCGGACAGCTAAACTATGGCTACACCTTC. The entire variable domain, with the rest obtained from reference TRBV7-9 and TRBJ1-2, is as follows: DTGVSQNPRHKITKRGQNVTFRCDPISEHNRLYWYRQTLGQGPEFLTYFQNEAQLEKSRLLSDRFSAERPKGSFSTLEIQRTEQGDSAMYLCASSSTAGQLNYGYTFGSGTRLTVV.

This rearrangement joins TRBV7-9 to TRBJ1-2; maybe TRBD1 (5 bases). Germline CDR1 SEHNR, CDR2 FQNEAQ (reference sequence). The ends were cut back, 2 bases at V and 2 bases at J, with 9 bases in the middle. This CDR3 has 14 amino acids. This CDR3 reads CASSLLWGNYGYTF. CDR3 DNA sequence: TGTGCCAGCAGCTTATTGTGGGGCAACTATGGCTACACCTTC.

The chain uses TRBV7-2 and TRBJ2-7; 8 positions match TRBD2. The germline CDR1 and CDR2 sequences are SGHTA and FQGNSA. This CDR3 is 14 amino acids long. The trim removed 1 base at V and 6 bases at J, leaving 5 bases unmatched. Written as DNA, the CDR3 is TGTGCCAGCAGCTTAGGAGCGGGAGCGGCCGAGCAGTACTTC. Translated: CASSLGAGAAEQYF.

The V call is TRBV5-5, the J call TRBJ2-1; TRBD2 matches 8 bases. V lost 0 bases to trimming and J lost 9 bases; unmatched junction nucleotides: 5. The CDR3 runs to 14 residues. Germline V lookup: CDR1 SGHKS, CDR2 YYEKEE (reference sequence). The DNA for the CDR3 is TGTGCCAGCAGCTTGGGACCCCTAGCGGGTGAGCAGTTCTTC. Translating gives CASSLGPLAGEQFF.

The CDR3 region is CASSPGTSNTIYF. The CDR3 region has the DNA TGTGCCAGCTCACCGGGAACCTCAAACACCATATATTTT. The V gene is TRBV18, the J gene TRBJ1-3, with unresolved D. Trimming took 3 bases from V and 6 from J, leaving 9 bases between them. The CDR3 spans 13 residues. CDR1 and CDR2 (germline): KGHSH, LQKENI.

The chain links TRBV19 to TRBJ2-5, with D possibly matching TRBD1 (5 bases). Deletions cut 0 bases from V and 3 bases from J, with 8 bases between. The CDR3 runs 14 residues. Germline lookup yields CDR1 LNHDA and CDR2 SQIVND (reference sequence). The CDR3 here is CASSIETTEETQYF. CDR3 bases: TGTGCCAGTAGTATAGAGACGACAGAAGAGACCCAGTACTTC.

J is TRBJ2-3 and V is TRBV7-9; D may be TRBD1 (5 bases). The CDR3 runs to 15 residues. The germline gives CDR1 SEHNR, CDR2 FQNEAQ (reference sequence). The V end lost 5 bases, the J end lost 3 bases, and 15 bases lay between the germline ends. CDR3 sequence reads: CASSPPPRGTDTQYF. The CDR3 coding sequence is TGTGCCAGCAGCCCGCCCCCAAGGGGAACAGATACGCAGTATTTT.

V and J are TRBV7-2 and TRBJ2-6; weak D call: TRBD1 (6 bases). The germline V gene has CDR1 SGHTA and CDR2 FQGNSA. V was cut by 1 base and J by 0 bases, with 16 bases left in between. CDR3 length: 19 amino acids. CDR3 residues: CASSLGSRGVYSGANVLTF. The CDR3 DNA reads TGTGCCAGCAGCTTAGGTTCCAGGGGTGTTTACTCTGGGGCCAACGTCCTGACTTTC.

V gene TRBV13 combines with J gene TRBJ1-1; D call uncertain. From germline, CDR1 is PRHDT and CDR2 FYEKMQ (reference sequence). V gave up 5 bases and J gave up 6 bases, with 10 bases separating them. This CDR3 has 12 residues. The CDR3 sequence: CASSPLGSEAFF. The CDR3 nucleotides are TGTGCCAGCAGCCCCCTGGGGTCTGAAGCTTTCTTT.

This clone was seen only a few times. The chain recombines TRBV19 with TRBJ1-5; no definite D call. V was clipped by 3 bases and J by 5 bases, with 17 bases between them. The CDR3 is 16 amino acids. Germline V gives CDR1 LNHDA, CDR2 SQIVND (reference sequence). CDR3 sequence reads: CASSIPQDGRYQPQHF. In DNA form, the CDR3 reads TGTGCCAGTAGTATTCCCCAGGACGGGAGATATCAGCCCCAGCATTTT.

The rearrangement links TRBV6-1 to TRBJ1-1, with TRBD1 identical over 8 bases. CDR1 and CDR2 (germline): MNHNS, SASEGT. V was clipped by 5 bases and J by 1 base; unmatched bases: 3. The CDR3 consists of 14 residues. CDR3 loop: CASSQTGANTEAFF. Written as DNA, the CDR3 is TGTGCCAGCAGTCAGACAGGGGCGAACACTGAAGCTTTCTTT.

This clone was detected once. The chain couples TRBV28 to TRBJ1-2; D uncertain. V dropped 11 bases and J dropped 8 bases, with 27 bases sitting between them. CDR1 is MDHEN, CDR2 SYDVKM, per germline. The CDR3 has 15 amino acids. DNA for the CDR3: TGTGCCGCACTGCTAGACGGCGGCGGTCTGGGCGGCTACACCTTC. Its protein product is CAALLDGGGLGGYTF.

The chain combines TRBV14 with TRBJ2-3; 8 nucleotides line up with TRBD2. The ends lost 1 base at V and 10 bases at J; junction bases unmatched: 7. Germline-derived CDR1 and CDR2 are SGHDN and FVKESK. This CDR3 is built from 14 residues. CDR3 sequence (DNA): TGTGCCAGCAGCCAAGGGACTAGCCGGAGGCCGCAGTATTTT. It translates to CASSQGTSRRPQYF.

This chain links TRBV19 with TRBJ2-3, with D tentatively TRBD2 (6 bases). The CDR3 has 17 residues. The germline V gene encodes CDR1 LNHDA and CDR2 SQIVND (reference sequence). V was trimmed by 2 bases and J by 2 bases, leaving 17 bases between them. CDR3 region: CASSISALGTDTDTQYF. The CDR3 coding sequence is TGTGCCAGTAGTATATCTGCCCTCGGGACTGACACAGATACGCAGTATTTT.

The genes are TRBV5-1 and TRBJ2-3, with 9 bases aligning to TRBD2. J gave up 4 bases and V 0 bases, and 9 bases lay outside the gene matches. The CDR3 length is 17 residues. CDR1 is SGHRS and CDR2 is YFSETQ in the germline V gene. CDR3 DNA sequence: TGCGCCAGCAGCTTGGAATTAGCGGGAGATCGAGCAGATACGCAGTATTTT. This encodes CASSLELAGDRADTQYF.

This clone was recorded a few times. The rearrangement uses TRBV5-4 and TRBJ2-5; no definite D call. V was trimmed by 4 bases and J by 5 bases, leaving 12 bases between them. Germline V gene lookup returns CDR1 SGHNT and CDR2 YYREEE (reference sequence). The CDR3 has 13 residues. As DNA, the CDR3 is TGTGCCAGCAGCCCCTCCAGCCACGAGACCCAGTACTTC. Protein: CASSPSSHETQYF. Based on the CDR3 plus reference TRBV5-4 and TRBJ2-5, the full variable domain is ETGVTQSPTHLIKTRGQQVTLRCSSQSGHNTVSWYQQALGQGPQFIFQYYREEENGRGNFPPRFSGLQFPNYSSELNVNALELDDSALYLCASSPSSHETQYFGPGTRLLVL.

The gene calls are TRBV6-1 and TRBJ1-6, with D uncertain. The CDR3 is 13 amino acids. CDR1 MNHNS and CDR2 SASEGT come from the germline V gene. V dropped 6 bases and J dropped 2 bases, with 5 bases sitting between them. The CDR3, as DNA: TGTGCCAGCAGGGTGGCCTATAATTCACCCCTCCACTTT. Translated: CASRVAYNSPLHF.

This clone was observed a single time. The chain joins TRBV7-9 to TRBJ2-3; the match to TRBD1 covers 8 bases. The germline V gene encodes CDR1 SEHNR and CDR2 FQNEAQ (reference sequence). CDR3 length: 16 amino acids. Trimming cost V 6 bases and J 4 bases; bases outside gene matches: 12. The CDR3: CASRRSTGGVADTQYF. CDR3 coding DNA: TGTGCCAGCAGACGATCAACAGGGGGAGTTGCAGATACGCAGTATTTT. The variable domain in full, with the rest retrieved from reference TRBV7-9 and TRBJ2-3, is DTGVSQNPRHKITKRGQNVTFRCDPISEHNRLYWYRQTLGQGPEFLTYFQNEAQLEKSRLLSDRFSAERPKGSFSTLEIQRTEQGDSAMYLCASRRSTGGVADTQYFGPGTRLTVL.

The chain has TRBV27 and TRBJ1-2, with 7 nucleotides matching TRBD1. CDR1 and CDR2 (germline): MNHEY, SMNVEV (reference sequence). CDR3 length equals 14 residues. After removal of 6 bases from V and 7 bases from J, the junction contained 11 bases not matched to a gene. Here the CDR3 DNA reads TGTGCCAGCAGCCTCAGGGGGAAAGAGGGTGGCTACACCTTC. Translation gives CASSLRGKEGGYTF.

The rearrangement uses TRBV30 and TRBJ2-7; 7 positions match TRBD1. The length of the CDR3 is 16 residues. CDR1 is GTSNPN, CDR2 SVGIG, per germline (reference sequence). Trimming at V came to 3 bases and at J to 5 bases, leaving 16 bases not matched to a gene. This chain's CDR3 is CAWRDRRGRSTDEQYF. The CDR3 DNA is TGTGCCTGGAGGGACAGAAGGGGGCGTAGCACCGACGAGCAGTACTTC.

This rearrangement joins TRBV7-9 to TRBJ1-2; D gene ambiguous. Trimming removed 5 bases from V and 5 bases from J, with 9 bases in between. The CDR3 consists of 12 residues. CDR1 SEHNR and CDR2 FQNEAQ come from the germline V gene (reference sequence). The CDR3 region has the DNA TGTGCCAGCAGCCTAGGAAGTTATGGCTACACCTTC. It translates to CASSLGSYGYTF.

The chain couples TRBV10-1 to TRBJ1-5, with D perhaps TRBD1 (5 bases). This CDR3 is 14 amino acids long. Germline V gives CDR1 WNHNN, CDR2 SYGVQD (reference sequence). V lost 5 bases, J lost 2 bases, and 10 bases lay in between. The CDR3 reads CASSYRDRNQPQHF. The CDR3, as DNA: TGCGCCAGCAGTTATAGGGACCGCAATCAGCCCCAGCATTTT.

In this sample, this clone turned up a few times. The chain carries TRBV19 and TRBJ1-1; 7 nucleotides align to TRBD1. V trimming: 7 bases; J trimming: 8 bases; junction bases outside the gene matches: 16. This CDR3 spans 15 amino acids. The germline V gene has CDR1 LNHDA and CDR2 SQIVND (reference sequence). The CDR3 loop reads CASNPTTGLRREAFF. Here the CDR3 DNA reads TGTGCCAGTAATCCTACGACAGGGTTAAGGAGGGAAGCTTTCTTT.